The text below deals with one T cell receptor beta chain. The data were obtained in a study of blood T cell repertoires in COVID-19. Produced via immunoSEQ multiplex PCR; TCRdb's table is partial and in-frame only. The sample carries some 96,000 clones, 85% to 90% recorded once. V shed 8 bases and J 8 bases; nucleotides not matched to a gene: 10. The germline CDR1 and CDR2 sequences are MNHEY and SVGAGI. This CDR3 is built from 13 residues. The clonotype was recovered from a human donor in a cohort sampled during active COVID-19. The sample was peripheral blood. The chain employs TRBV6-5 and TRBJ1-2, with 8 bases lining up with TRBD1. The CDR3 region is CASHTGGSGGYTF. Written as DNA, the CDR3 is TGTGCCAGCCACACAGGGGGTTCGGGAGGCTACACCTTC.